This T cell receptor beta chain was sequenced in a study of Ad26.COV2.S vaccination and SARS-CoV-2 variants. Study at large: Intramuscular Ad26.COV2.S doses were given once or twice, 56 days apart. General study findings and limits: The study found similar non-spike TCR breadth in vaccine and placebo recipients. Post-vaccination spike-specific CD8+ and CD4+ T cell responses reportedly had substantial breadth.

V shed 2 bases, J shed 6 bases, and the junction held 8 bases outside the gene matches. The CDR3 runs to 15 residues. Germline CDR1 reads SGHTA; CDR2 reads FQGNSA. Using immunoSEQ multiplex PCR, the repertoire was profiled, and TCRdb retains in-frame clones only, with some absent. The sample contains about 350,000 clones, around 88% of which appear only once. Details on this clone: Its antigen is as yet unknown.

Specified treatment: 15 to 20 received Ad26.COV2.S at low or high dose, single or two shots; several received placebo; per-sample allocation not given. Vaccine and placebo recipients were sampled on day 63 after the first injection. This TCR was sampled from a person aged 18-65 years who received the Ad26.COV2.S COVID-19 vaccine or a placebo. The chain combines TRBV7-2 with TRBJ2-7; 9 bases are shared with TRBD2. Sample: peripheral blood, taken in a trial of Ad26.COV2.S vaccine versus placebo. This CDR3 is CASSLFLAGGREQYF. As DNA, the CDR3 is TGTGCCAGCAGCTTATTTTTGGCGGGGGGGCGCGAGCAGTACTTC.